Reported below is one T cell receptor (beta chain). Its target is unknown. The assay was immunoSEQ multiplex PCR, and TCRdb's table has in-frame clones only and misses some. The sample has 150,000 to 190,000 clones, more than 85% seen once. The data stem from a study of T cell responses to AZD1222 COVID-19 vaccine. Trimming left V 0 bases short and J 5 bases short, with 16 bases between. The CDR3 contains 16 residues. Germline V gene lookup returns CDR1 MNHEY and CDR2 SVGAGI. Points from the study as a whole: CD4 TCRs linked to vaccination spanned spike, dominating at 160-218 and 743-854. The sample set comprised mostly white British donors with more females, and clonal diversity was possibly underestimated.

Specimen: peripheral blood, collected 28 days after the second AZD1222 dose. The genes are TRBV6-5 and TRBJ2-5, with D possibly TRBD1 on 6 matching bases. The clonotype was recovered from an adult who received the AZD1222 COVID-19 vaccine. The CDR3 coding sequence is TGTGCCAGCAGTTACTCGGGACATAGGTTAATGGAGACCCAGTACTTC. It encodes CASSYSGHRLMETQYF.